This T cell receptor (beta chain) was identified in a study of blood T cell repertoires in COVID-19 (dated by TCRdb to about 2020). Regarding the research as a whole: Samples from collaborators originated in the United States, Italy and Spain and spanned both the acute and convalescent phases of COVID-19. A de-identified subject ID, COVID-19 status, age in years and sex were almost always included in the sample metadata. Subjects who had been exposed to COVID-19, were actively infected with it, or had recovered from it provided the deeply sampled blood TCRbeta repertoires that made up the dataset. The material from the prospective study consisted of cDNA or gDNA derived from T cells, B-cell-depleted T cells, or PBMCs. The repertoires were released in a freely available public database intended as a resource for research on the immune response to SARS-CoV-2. Where available, HLA class I and class II types were taken from metadata supplied by the sample provider and were not determined by assay-based typing. Samples were obtained from the ongoing ImmuneRACE study (first 160 participants) and from 1,254 subjects provided by 6 global collaborators. The full study reports these points: How much clinical and demographic metadata was included differed by source and by participant, and the metadata was provided uncurated.

TCRbeta CDR3 regions were amplified from genomic DNA using the immunoSEQ Assay, a bias-controlled multiplex PCR. On the authors' methods: The number of nucleated cells in each sample was estimated from the amplification of reference gene primers within the assay. To quantify the absolute abundance of each unique TCRbeta CDR3 rearrangement, sequence reads were collapsed and filtered. For each sample, productive Simpson clonality was calculated as the square root of Simpson's diversity index across productive rearrangements. TCRdb took this table from immuneACCESS and kept in-frame rearrangements with V and J called. Such tables lack part of the clones; where checked against another copy, unresolved V genes explain under half of the gap, and the rest is unexplained. The V and J calls and clone size are taken from that table; D and trimming were inferred from the DNA. For this sample the table gives 75,000 to 100,000 clones, of which about 75% were detected only once. The ten largest clones capture approximately 10% of the sample.

The germline ends are 11 bases apart after V is trimmed by 2 bases and J by 0 bases. Counted from cysteine to phenylalanine, this CDR3 has 17 amino acids. The CDR3 DNA has 51 bases and is translated from base 1. The germline V gene sets CDR1 to MNHEY and CDR2 to SVGEGT. Only one count was recorded for this clone. Its antigen is unknown. No per-base quality is available; no much larger clone lies one base away. Whole blood was collected in K2EDTA tubes by collaborating institutions according to the institutions' own protocols. For TCRbeta analysis, collaborators shipped samples as frozen whole blood, isolated PBMCs, or DNA extracted from either of those sample types.

The sequence derives from an elderly woman with acute or convalescent COVID-19. The rearrangement combines TRBV6-2 or TRBV6-3 with TRBJ2-6; the D gene is possibly TRBD2, with 6 bases matching. What was sequenced was peripheral blood. CDR3 sequence: CASSYNGGLSGANVLTF. The nucleotide sequence is given as TGTGCCAGCAGTTACAACGGAGGGCTCTCTGGGGCCAACGTCCTGACTTTC.